The 5 T cell receptor beta chains below were found in one sample sequenced in a study of blood T cell repertoires in COVID-19. Here immunoSEQ multiplex PCR was the method, and the copy in TCRdb shows in-frame clones only, minus some. The sample lists 150,000 to 200,000 clones, roughly 90% occurring once. Sequencing was carried out using peripheral blood. Source of these receptors: a man aged 45-65 years with acute or convalescent COVID-19.

This clone was recorded only once. This chain connects TRBV18 to TRBJ2-3, with TRBD2 matching 8 bases. The CDR3 covers 15 residues. The germline CDR1 and CDR2 sequences are KGHSH and LQKENI. The trim removed 3 bases at V and 0 bases at J, leaving 2 bases unmatched. This chain's CDR3 is CASSPGLDSTDTQYF. The CDR3 DNA reads TGTGCCAGCTCACCGGGACTAGACAGCACAGATACGCAGTATTTT.

This chain connects TRBV27 to TRBJ2-5; maybe TRBD2 (5 bases). The length of the CDR3 is 19 residues. Germline V lookup: CDR1 MNHEY, CDR2 SMNVEV (reference sequence). Deletions cut 2 bases from V and 5 bases from J, with 27 bases between. The CDR3 DNA reads as TGTGCCAGCAGTTTAACCACTGGTGGGCCCGGGGTGGTGACGGAGACCCAGTACTTC. This translates into CASSLTTGGPGVVTETQYF.

The J gene is TRBJ1-1, the V gene TRBV5-5; D is unresolved. Germline V gene sequence: CDR1 SGHKS, CDR2 YYEKEE (reference sequence). Trimming shortened V by 3 bases and J by 0 bases, and 9 bases separated the two germline ends. CDR3 length: 14 residues. CDR3: CASSWAKVNTEAFF. DNA for the CDR3: TGTGCCAGCAGCTGGGCCAAGGTGAACACTGAAGCTTTCTTT.

The chain combines TRBV24-1 with TRBJ1-5, with TRBD1 as a possible D gene (6 bases). Germline assignment: CDR1 KGHDR and CDR2 SFDVKD. This CDR3 contains 13 residues. Between the trimmed V and J ends, which lost 5 bases and 4 bases, there was a span of 8 bases. The CDR3 DNA reads as TGTGCCACCAGTGGGGGGCTGAATCAGCCCCAGCATTTT. Amino acids: CATSGGLNQPQHF.

The CDR3 DNA reads TGCAGTGCTATTGACAGGGCCTCCTACGAGCAGTACTTC. Translated: CSAIDRASYEQYF. The V call is TRBV20-1, the J call TRBJ2-7; 7 positions match TRBD1. The germline V gene encodes CDR1 DFQATT and CDR2 SNEGSKA (reference sequence). J lost 0 bases, V lost 4 bases, and 3 bases had no gene match. The CDR3 extends over 13 amino acids.